This TCR beta chain was retrieved from a study of shared clonotypes between healthy human individuals. The naive CD8 subset, CD45RO-negative cells positively selected for CCR7, excluded terminally differentiated effector memory CD45RA+ cells. The table lists this clone with a count of one. Some clones are missing from TCRdb's copy, which holds only in-frame ones; the method was immunoSEQ multiplex PCR. The repertoire holds some 2,100,000 clones, with more than 85% as singletons. The source material was naive CD8+ T cells from PBMCs. The source is a man aged 18 to 30 in good health. Some clones in this sample may be carry-over from other donors' samples.

CDR3 sequence: CASSLYWMSRINEQFF. In DNA, the CDR3 is TGTGCCAGCAGTTTATATTGGATGAGCCGTATCAATGAGCAGTTCTTC. This sequence joins TRBV27 and TRBJ2-1, with D uncertain. The CDR3 has 16 residues. Looked up from germline, CDR1 is MNHEY and CDR2 is SMNVEV (reference sequence). V lost 1 base and J lost 6, with 16 bases in between.